This is a list of T cell receptor beta chains from one sample in a study of cytomegalovirus exposure and HLA in healthy donors. Produced via immunoSEQ multiplex PCR; TCRdb's table is partial and in-frame only. Of 110,000 to 150,000 clones listed, roughly 80% are singletons. The sequenced material came from PBMCs. These receptors were collected from a female donor in good health and CMV-seronegative. Each CDR3 is given with its conserved first and last residue. D genes are given only for firm matches. Clone size is not always given. Where it is, it says once, few, many or a class for expanded clones.

d_gene	v_gene	j_gene	abundance	CDR3nt	CDR3aa
TRBD2	TRBV6-1	TRBJ2-3	.	TGTGCCAGCAGTACACTAGCGGTTAGCACAGATACGCAGTATTTT	CASSTLAVSTDTQYF
TRBD1	TRBV6-1	TRBJ2-7	.	TGTGCCAGCAGTGAATTTGGTGTGAGACAGGGGGGCTCCCGGCAGTACTTC	CASSEFGVRQGGSRQYF
TRBD1	TRBV7-9	TRBJ2-1	.	TGTGCCAGCAGCTCAGACAGGGGGCTGGACAATGAGCAGTTCTTC	CASSSDRGLDNEQFF
.	TRBV21-1	TRBJ2-3	.	TGTGCCAGCAGCAACTGGGACTTAAACACAGATACGCAGTATTTT	CASSNWDLNTDTQYF
TRBD2	TRBV28	TRBJ2-2	.	TGTGCCAGCACCCAAACCGGGGGCGGGAGGAAAATCGGGGAGCTGTTTTTT	CASTQTGGGRKIGELFF
.	TRBV19	TRBJ1-4	.	TGTGCCAGTAGTATTAATCCAACTAATGAAAAACTGTTTTTT	CASSINPTNEKLFF
.	TRBV7-7	TRBJ2-1	.	TGTGCCAGCAGCTTCGACGGGAGCTCCTACAATGAGCAGTTCTTC	CASSFDGSSYNEQFF
TRBD1	TRBV15	TRBJ2-7	once	TGTGCCACCAGCACCCAGGGACAGCGTGTTGGGCAGTACTTC	CATSTQGQRVGQYF
.	TRBV6-5	TRBJ2-6	.	TGTGCCAGCAGTTACCAGACAGGCCTGGTGGCCAACGTCCTGACTTTC	CASSYQTGLVANVLTF
TRBD2	TRBV28	TRBJ2-7	.	TGTGCCAGCAGACCCGGGACTAGCGGTCGTAATCCCGAGCAGTACTTC	CASRPGTSGRNPEQYF
TRBD1	TRBV28	TRBJ1-5	.	TGTGCCAGCAGTTCCACAGGGGTTCTTAGCAATCAGCCCCAGCATTTT	CASSSTGVLSNQPQHF
.	TRBV7-9	TRBJ2-7	.	TGTGCCAGCAGCCCTCCGTCAGGCTACGAGCAGTACTTC	CASSPPSGYEQYF
.	TRBV2	TRBJ1-2	.	TGTGCCAGCAGTGAAGATAGGGGTGGCTATGGCTACACCTTC	CASSEDRGGYGYTF
.	TRBV6-1	TRBJ1-1	.	TGTGCCAGCAGTGCGTTCCACCCCGGCACTGAAGCTTTCTTT	CASSAFHPGTEAFF
.	TRBV12-5	TRBJ1-5	.	TGTGCTAGTGGACAGGGCAGCAATCAGCCCCAGCATTTT	CASGQGSNQPQHF
TRBD1	TRBV6-1	TRBJ1-5	.	TGTGCCAGCAGTGAAGGGACAGGGAGCAATCAGCCCCAGCATTTT	CASSEGTGSNQPQHF
TRBD1	TRBV6-4	TRBJ2-2	.	TGTGCCAGCAGTGACGCTTACAGGGGTGACACCGGGGAGCTGTTTTTT	CASSDAYRGDTGELFF
.	TRBV29-1	TRBJ2-1	.	TGCAGCGTTGTCGGGAAAAACAATGAGCAGTTCTTC	CSVVGKNNEQFF
.	TRBV23-1	TRBJ2-7	once	TGCGCCAGCAGTCGGCGGGAACTGCTCGAGCAGTACTTC	CASSRRELLEQYF
TRBD1	TRBV7-9	TRBJ1-2	.	TGTGCCAGCAGCTTAGTAGGGGGACAGGGCTTGAACTATGGCTACACCTTC	CASSLVGGQGLNYGYTF
TRBD1	TRBV10-1	TRBJ2-2	.	TGCGCCAGCAGTGGGCTAGACAGGGGAAGCGGGGAGCTGTTTTTT	CASSGLDRGSGELFF
.	TRBV9	TRBJ2-7	.	TGTGCCAGCAGCGGTCAGGCGTTCCCGGACGAGCAGTACTTC	CASSGQAFPDEQYF
.	TRBV5-1	TRBJ2-6	.	TGCGCCAGCAGCCGGTCATCAACGGTCTCTGGGGCCAACGTCCTGACTTTC	CASSRSSTVSGANVLTF
.	TRBV5-1	TRBJ2-3	.	TGCGCCAGCAGCTTGGCGGCCAAGGGGTCTTTAGGGACAGATACGCAGTATTTT	CASSLAAKGSLGTDTQYF
TRBD1	TRBV19	TRBJ1-5	.	TGTGCCAGTAGTATGGGACAGGGGGGTCCTAGGAATCAGCCCCAGCATTTT	CASSMGQGGPRNQPQHF
.	TRBV5-8	TRBJ1-3	.	TGTGCCAGCAGCCCTCAGGGAGGAAACACCATATATTTT	CASSPQGGNTIYF
TRBD1	TRBV10-2	TRBJ2-5	.	TGCGCCAGCAGGACGGGACAGAATCAAGAGACCCAGTACTTC	CASRTGQNQETQYF
TRBD1	TRBV7-6	TRBJ2-1	.	TGTGCCAGCAGCTTAGGACAGGGGCAGAGCTCCTACAATGAGCAGTTCTTC	CASSLGQGQSSYNEQFF
TRBD1	TRBV5-1	TRBJ2-7	.	TGCGCCAGCAGCCCGGGACAGCGCTCCTACGAGCAGTACTTC	CASSPGQRSYEQYF
TRBD2	TRBV13	TRBJ2-1	.	TGTGCCAGCAGCTCGAGTCGGGAGGGGGTCTACAATGAGCAGTTCTTC	CASSSSREGVYNEQFF
TRBD2	TRBV4-1	TRBJ2-7	.	TGCGCCAGCAGCCAAGAGTTTCTCGCGGGAGTACCCTACGAGCAGTACTTC	CASSQEFLAGVPYEQYF
TRBD2	TRBV7-9	TRBJ2-7	few	TGTGCCAGCAATAGCGGGAGTGGGTACGAGCAGTACTTC	CASNSGSGYEQYF
.	TRBV5-1	TRBJ2-4	.	TGCGCCAGCAGCTCCTATACTCCGGCCAAAAACATTCAGTACTTC	CASSSYTPAKNIQYF
.	TRBV30	TRBJ2-7	.	TGTGCCTGCTACAGGGACCTCGGCGAGCAGTACTTC	CACYRDLGEQYF
TRBD1	TRBV5-6	TRBJ2-7	.	TGTGCCAGCAGCTCGACAGGGGATGGCTACGAGCAGTACTTC	CASSSTGDGYEQYF
.	TRBV27	TRBJ1-2	once	TGTGCCAGCAGCGGGGGAGTCAACTATGGCTACACCTTC	CASSGGVNYGYTF
.	TRBV14	TRBJ2-7	.	TGTGCCAGCAGCCAAGTGAGCTCCTACGAGCAGTACTTC	CASSQVSSYEQYF
TRBD2	TRBV4-1	TRBJ2-1	.	TGCGCCAGCAGCCAAGAGACGAGACTAGCGCTACAGTTCTTC	CASSQETRLALQFF
TRBD2	TRBV29-1	TRBJ2-7	.	TGCAGCGCGACTAGCGGGGGCCACTACGAGCAGTACTTC	CSATSGGHYEQYF
TRBD1	TRBV30	TRBJ2-2	.	TGTGCCTGGAGGGGCTCCGGGACAGGGGGCGTCGGGGAGCTGTTTTTT	CAWRGSGTGGVGELFF
.	TRBV29-1	TRBJ2-4	once	TGCAGCGTTGAGCGGGGTGACAAAAACATTCAGTACTTC	CSVERGDKNIQYF
.	TRBV5-1	TRBJ2-6	.	TGCGCCAGCAGCTTGGCCCTGGGCAGGGGAAGGTCTGGGGCCAACGTCCTGACTTTC	CASSLALGRGRSGANVLTF
.	TRBV5-3	TRBJ1-5	.	TGTGCCAGAAGCTTCCCTGGACGGGACCTGCCCTATGGCGGGGATCAGCCCCAGCATTTT	CARSFPGRDLPYGGDQPQHF
.	TRBV7-9	TRBJ2-2	.	TGTGCCAGCAGCTTCACGGACACGACGAACACCGGGGAGCTGTTTTTT	CASSFTDTTNTGELFF
TRBD1	TRBV12-5	TRBJ2-3	once	TGTGCTAGTGGACCCGGACAGGGCACAGATACGCAGTATTTT	CASGPGQGTDTQYF
TRBD2	TRBV28	TRBJ2-3	once	TGTGCCAGCAGTTTAGAAGCGGGAGAGGCAGATACGCAGTATTTT	CASSLEAGEADTQYF
.	TRBV5-6	TRBJ2-7	.	TGTGCCAGCAGCCCTGACAGGAGGACCTACGAGCAGTACTTC	CASSPDRRTYEQYF
.	TRBV5-4	TRBJ2-2	.	TGTGCCTGGGGCTTCCACACCGGGGAGCTGTTTTTT	CAWGFHTGELFF
.	TRBV6-1	TRBJ2-7	.	TGTGCCAGCCTGACGGGATCCCTGCCCTACGAGCAGTACTTC	CASLTGSLPYEQYF
TRBD1	TRBV6-4	TRBJ2-3	.	TGTGCCAGACCGGGACAGGGGACAGATACGCAGTATTTT	CARPGQGTDTQYF
.	TRBV10-3	TRBJ2-1	.	TGTGCCATCAGTGTTAGGCTAGACGACAATGAGCAGTTCTTC	CAISVRLDDNEQFF
TRBD2	TRBV29-1	TRBJ2-1	.	TGCAGCGTTGATGGCGATGTCGGGAGGACCTCCTACAATGAGCAGTTCTTC	CSVDGDVGRTSYNEQFF
.	TRBV6-5	TRBJ2-7	once	TGTGCCAGCAGTTACCGACGGGTCTACGAGCAGTACTTC	CASSYRRVYEQYF
TRBD1	TRBV6-5	TRBJ2-7	.	TGTGCCAGCAGACCTGAACAGGGGGCGCGTGAGCAGTACTTC	CASRPEQGAREQYF
.	TRBV6-5	TRBJ1-4	.	TGTGCCAGCAGTTACGGGGGGGCGAGGGAAAAACTGTTTTTT	CASSYGGAREKLFF